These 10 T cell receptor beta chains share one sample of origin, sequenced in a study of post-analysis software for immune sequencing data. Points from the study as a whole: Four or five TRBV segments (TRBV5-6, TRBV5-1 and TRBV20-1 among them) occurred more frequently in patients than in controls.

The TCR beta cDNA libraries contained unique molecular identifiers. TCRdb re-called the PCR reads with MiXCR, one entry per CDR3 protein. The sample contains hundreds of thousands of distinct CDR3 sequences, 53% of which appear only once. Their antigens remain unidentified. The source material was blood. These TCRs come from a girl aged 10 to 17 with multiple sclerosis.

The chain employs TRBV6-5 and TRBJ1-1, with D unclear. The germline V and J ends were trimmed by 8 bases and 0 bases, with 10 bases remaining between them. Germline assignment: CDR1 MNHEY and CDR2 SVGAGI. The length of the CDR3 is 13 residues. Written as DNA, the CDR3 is TGTGCCAGCCTCACGAGGATGAACACTGAAGCTTTCTTT. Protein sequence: CASLTRMNTEAFF.

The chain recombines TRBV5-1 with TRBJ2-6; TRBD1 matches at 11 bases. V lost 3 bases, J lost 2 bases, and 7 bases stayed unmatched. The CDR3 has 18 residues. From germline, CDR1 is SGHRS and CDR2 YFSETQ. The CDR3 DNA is TGCGCCAGCAGCTCCGGACAGGGGGCCGGTACTGGGGCCAACGTCCTGACTTTC. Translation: CASSSGQGAGTGANVLTF.

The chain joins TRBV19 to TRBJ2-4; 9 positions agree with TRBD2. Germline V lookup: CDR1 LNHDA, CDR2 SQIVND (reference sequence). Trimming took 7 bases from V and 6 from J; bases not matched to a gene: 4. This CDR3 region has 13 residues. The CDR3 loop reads CASKSGRINIQYF. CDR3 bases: TGTGCCAGTAAAAGCGGGAGGATAAACATTCAGTACTTC. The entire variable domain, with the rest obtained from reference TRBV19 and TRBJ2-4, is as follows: DGGITQSPKYLFRKEGQNVTLSCEQNLNHDAMYWYRQDPGQGLRLIYYSQIVNDFQKGDIAEGYSVSREKKESFPLTVTSAQKNPTAFYLCASKSGRINIQYFGAGTRLSVL.

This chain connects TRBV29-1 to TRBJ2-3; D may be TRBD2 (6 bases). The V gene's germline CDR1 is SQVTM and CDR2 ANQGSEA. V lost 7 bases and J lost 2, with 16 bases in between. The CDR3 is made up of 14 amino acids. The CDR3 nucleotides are TGCAGCGCTGGGGTGACTAGTGCCACAGATACGCAGTATTTT. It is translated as CSAGVTSATDTQYF.

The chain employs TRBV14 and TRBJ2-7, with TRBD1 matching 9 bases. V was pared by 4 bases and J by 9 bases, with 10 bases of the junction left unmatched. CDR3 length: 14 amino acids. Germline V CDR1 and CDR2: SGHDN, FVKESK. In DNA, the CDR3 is TGTGCCAGCAGCCGGTCCGGGACAGGGCGTGTGCAGTACTTC. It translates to CASSRSGTGRVQYF.

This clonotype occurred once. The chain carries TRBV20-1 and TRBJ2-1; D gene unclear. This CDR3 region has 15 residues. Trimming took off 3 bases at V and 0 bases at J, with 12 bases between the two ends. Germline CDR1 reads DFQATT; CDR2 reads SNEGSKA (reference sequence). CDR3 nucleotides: TGCAGTGCTAGGGGTGGTCAGGCCTCCTACAATGAGCAGTTCTTC. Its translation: CSARGGQASYNEQFF.

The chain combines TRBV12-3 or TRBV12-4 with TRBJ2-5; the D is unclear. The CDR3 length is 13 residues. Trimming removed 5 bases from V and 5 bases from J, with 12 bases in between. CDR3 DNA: TGTGCCAGCAGTCCCCAGACGATGGAGACCCAGTACTTC. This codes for CASSPQTMETQYF.

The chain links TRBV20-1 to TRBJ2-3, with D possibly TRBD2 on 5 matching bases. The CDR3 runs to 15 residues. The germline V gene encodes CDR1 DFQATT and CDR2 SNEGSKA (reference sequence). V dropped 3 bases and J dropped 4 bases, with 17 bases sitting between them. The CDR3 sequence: CSARWTGVLADTQYF. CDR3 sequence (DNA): TGCAGTGCTAGGTGGACTGGTGTTTTGGCAGATACGCAGTATTTT.

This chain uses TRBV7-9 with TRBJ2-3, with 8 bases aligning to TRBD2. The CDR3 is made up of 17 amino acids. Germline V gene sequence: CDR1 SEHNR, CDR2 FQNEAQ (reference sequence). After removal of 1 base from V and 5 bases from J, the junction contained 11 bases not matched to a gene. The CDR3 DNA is TGTGCCAGCAGCTTAGGGTCGCTAGCGGGCAGGGAAGATACGCAGTATTTT. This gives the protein CASSLGSLAGREDTQYF.

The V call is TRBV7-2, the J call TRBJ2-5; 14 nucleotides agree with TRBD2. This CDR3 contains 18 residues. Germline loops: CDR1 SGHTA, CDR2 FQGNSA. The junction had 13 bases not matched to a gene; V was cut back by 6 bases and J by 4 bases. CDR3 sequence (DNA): TGTGCCAGCAGTCACGGAGGGACTAGCGGGAGTATAGGAGAGACCCAGTACTTC. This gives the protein CASSHGGTSGSIGETQYF.